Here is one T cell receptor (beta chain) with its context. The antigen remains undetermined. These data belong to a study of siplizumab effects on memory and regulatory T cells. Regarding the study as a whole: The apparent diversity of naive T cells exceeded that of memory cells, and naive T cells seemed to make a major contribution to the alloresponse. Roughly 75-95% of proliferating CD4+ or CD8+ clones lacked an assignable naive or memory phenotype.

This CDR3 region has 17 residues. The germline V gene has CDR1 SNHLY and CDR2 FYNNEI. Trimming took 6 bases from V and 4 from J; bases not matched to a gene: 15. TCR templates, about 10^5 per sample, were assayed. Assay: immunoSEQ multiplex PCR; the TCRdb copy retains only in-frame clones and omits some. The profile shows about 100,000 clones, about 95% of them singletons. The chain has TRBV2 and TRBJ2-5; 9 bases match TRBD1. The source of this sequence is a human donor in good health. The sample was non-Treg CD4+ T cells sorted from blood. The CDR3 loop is CASRGGPGQGRRETQYF. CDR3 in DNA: TGTGCCAGCAGGGGGGGCCCGGGACAGGGCCGACGAGAGACCCAGTACTTC.